Listed here are 6 T cell receptor beta chains from one sample, sequenced in a study of monozygotic twins with inflammatory bowel disease. TCRdb reprocessed the 5' RACE reads, keeping one entry per CDR3 protein, no DNA. The table lists some 130,000 distinct CDR3 sequences. The sample taken for sequencing was blood. All receptors come from a human donor with ulcerative colitis or Crohn's disease, or a healthy co-twin of an affected twin (not recorded which).

The J gene is TRBJ2-2, the V gene TRBV28; as DNA is missing, the TRBD1 call by TCRdb cannot be tested. CDR3 length equals 14 residues. The germline V gene encodes CDR1 MDHEN and CDR2 SYDVKM. CDR3 loop: CASQTGAQAGELFF.

The rearrangement uses TRBV6-1 and TRBJ1-3. The CDR3 sequence is 16 residues long. The germline CDR1 and CDR2 sequences are MNHNS and SASEGT. The CDR3: CASSEVAWGSGNTIYF.

The rearrangement joins TRBV5-1 to TRBJ1-1. Germline V gene sequence: CDR1 SGHRS, CDR2 YFSETQ. This CDR3 contains 15 residues. CDR3 region: CASSLNPQRNTEAFF. Supplemented by reference TRBV5-1 and TRBJ1-1, the full variable domain reads KAGVTQTPRYLIKTRGQQVTLSCSPISGHRSVSWYQQTPGQGLQFLFEYFSETQRNKGNFPGRFSGRQFSNSRSEMNVSTLELGDSALYLCASSLNPQRNTEAFFGQGTRLTVV.

This chain uses TRBV27 with TRBJ2-2; lacking DNA, the TRBD2 call made by TCRdb goes unchecked. The CDR3 is made up of 15 amino acids. Germline assignment: CDR1 MNHEY and CDR2 SMNVEV (reference sequence). CDR3 loop: CASTSRQETTGELFF.

This sequence joins TRBV5-1 and TRBJ2-2; TCRdb proposes TRBD2, but this gene call is untestable without DNA. This CDR3 has 16 residues. The germline V gene has CDR1 SGHRS and CDR2 YFSETQ. This CDR3 reads CASRPGKSGVTGELFF. Filled out from reference TRBV5-1 and TRBJ2-2, the complete variable domain reads KAGVTQTPRYLIKTRGQQVTLSCSPISGHRSVSWYQQTPGQGLQFLFEYFSETQRNKGNFPGRFSGRQFSNSRSEMNVSTLELGDSALYLCASRPGKSGVTGELFFGEGSRLTVL.

The CDR3: CASSRSTGGRETQYF. The chain is built from TRBV6-1 and TRBJ2-5; checking the TCRdb D call of TRBD1 is not possible without DNA. CDR3 length equals 15 residues. Germline assignment: CDR1 MNHNS and CDR2 SASEGT.